This T cell receptor (beta chain) was captured by sequencing in a study of radiation and T cells in renal cell carcinoma. Time point defined: blood 2 weeks post-SBRT. Treatment denoted: 15 Gy SBRT to primary tumor, nephrectomy 4 weeks later. The CDR3 runs to 15 residues. V lost 6 bases to trimming and J lost 2 bases; unmatched junction nucleotides: 7. Germline lookup yields CDR1 SNHLY and CDR2 FYNNEI. Using immunoSEQ multiplex PCR, the repertoire was profiled, and TCRdb retains in-frame clones only, with some absent. The table lists roughly 130,000 clones, 75% to 90% of them singletons, with over 1.5% in the top ten.

This receptor was taken from a woman aged 60 to 75 with renal cell carcinoma. The source material was blood, sampled from a patient whose treatment included radiotherapy and nephrectomy. V is TRBV2 and J is TRBJ2-7, with 10 bases aligning to TRBD1. CDR3: CASRRGTGAPYEQYF. As DNA, the CDR3 is TGTGCCAGCAGGCGAGGGACAGGGGCACCCTACGAGCAGTACTTC.